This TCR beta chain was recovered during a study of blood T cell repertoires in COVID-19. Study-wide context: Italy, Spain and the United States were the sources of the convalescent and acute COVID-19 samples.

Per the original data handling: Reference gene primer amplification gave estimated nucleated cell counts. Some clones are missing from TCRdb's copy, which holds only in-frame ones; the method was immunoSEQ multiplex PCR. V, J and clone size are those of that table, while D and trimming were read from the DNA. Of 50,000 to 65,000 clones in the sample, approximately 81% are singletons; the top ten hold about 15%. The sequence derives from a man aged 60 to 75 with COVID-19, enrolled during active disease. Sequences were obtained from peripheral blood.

In DNA form, the CDR3 reads TGCGCCAGCAATAAAGGGACAGCCTATAATTCACCCCTCCACTTT. Encoded protein: CASNKGTAYNSPLHF. The chain combines TRBV10-2 with TRBJ1-6; TRBD1 matches 7 bases. Germline V lookup: CDR1 WSHSY, CDR2 SAAADI. This CDR3 comprises 15 residues. The V gene end was trimmed by 7 bases and the J gene end by 2 bases; junction bases not matched to a gene: 5.